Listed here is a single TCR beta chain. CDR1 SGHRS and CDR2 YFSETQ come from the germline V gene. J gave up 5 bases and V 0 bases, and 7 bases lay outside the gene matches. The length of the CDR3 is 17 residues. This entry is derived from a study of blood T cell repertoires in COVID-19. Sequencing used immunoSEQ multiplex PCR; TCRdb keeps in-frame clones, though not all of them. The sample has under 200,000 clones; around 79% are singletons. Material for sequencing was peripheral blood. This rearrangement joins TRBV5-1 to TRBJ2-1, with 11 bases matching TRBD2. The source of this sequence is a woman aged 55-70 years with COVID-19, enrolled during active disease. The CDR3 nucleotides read TGCGCCAGCAGCTTGGGGACTCTAGCGGGAGGCAACAATGAGCAGTTCTTC. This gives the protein CASSLGTLAGGNNEQFF.